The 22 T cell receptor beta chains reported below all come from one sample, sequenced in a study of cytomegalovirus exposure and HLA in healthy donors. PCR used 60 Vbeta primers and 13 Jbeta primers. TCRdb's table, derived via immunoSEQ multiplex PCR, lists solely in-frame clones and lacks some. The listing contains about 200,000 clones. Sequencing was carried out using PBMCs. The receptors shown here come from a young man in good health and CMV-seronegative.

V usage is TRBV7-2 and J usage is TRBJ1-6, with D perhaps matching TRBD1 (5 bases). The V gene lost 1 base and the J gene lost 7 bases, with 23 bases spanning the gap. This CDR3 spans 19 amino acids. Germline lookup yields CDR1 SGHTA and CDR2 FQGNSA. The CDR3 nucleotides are TGTGCCAGCAGCTTAGTCTATGACGTTTGGGGGGTGGGAAATTCACCCCTCCACTTT. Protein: CASSLVYDVWGVGNSPLHF.

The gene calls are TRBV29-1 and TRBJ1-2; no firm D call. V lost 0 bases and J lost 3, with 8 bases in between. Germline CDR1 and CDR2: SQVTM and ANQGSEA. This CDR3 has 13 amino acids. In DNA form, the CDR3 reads TGCAGCGTTGAAGATGGAGTATACTATGGCTACACCTTC. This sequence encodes CSVEDGVYYGYTF. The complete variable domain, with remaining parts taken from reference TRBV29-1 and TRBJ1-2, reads SAVISQKPSRDICQRGTSLTIQCQVDSQVTMMFWYRQQPGQSLTLIATANQGSEATYESGFVIDKFPISRPNLTFSTLTVSNMSPEDSSIYLCSVEDGVYYGYTFGSGTRLTVV.

The CDR3 spells CASSPLSGGATDTQYF. In DNA form, the CDR3 reads TGTGCCAGCAGCCCCCTTAGCGGGGGGGCCACAGATACGCAGTATTTT. This chain uses TRBV7-6 with TRBJ2-3; TRBD2 aligns across 11 bases. V gave up 5 bases and J gave up 2 bases; unmatched junction bases: 6. There are 16 residues in the CDR3. CDR1 is SGHVS and CDR2 is FNYEAQ in the germline V gene. The full variable domain, with the rest looked up from reference TRBV7-6 and TRBJ2-3, is GAGVSQSPRYKVTKRGQDVALRCDPISGHVSLYWYRQALGQGPEFLTYFNYEAQQDKSGLPNDRFSAERPEGSISTLTIQRTEQRDSAMYRCASSPLSGGATDTQYFGPGTRLTVL.

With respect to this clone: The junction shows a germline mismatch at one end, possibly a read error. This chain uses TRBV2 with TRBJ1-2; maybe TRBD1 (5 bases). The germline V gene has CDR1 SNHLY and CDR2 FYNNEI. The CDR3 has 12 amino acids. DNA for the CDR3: TGTGCCAGCAGTGGGGTTAGGACACAAAAAGACTTC. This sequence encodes CASSGVRTQKDF.

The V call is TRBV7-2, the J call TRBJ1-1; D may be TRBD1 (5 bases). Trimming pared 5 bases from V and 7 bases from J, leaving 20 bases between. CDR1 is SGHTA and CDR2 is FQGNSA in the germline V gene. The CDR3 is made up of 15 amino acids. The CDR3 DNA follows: TGTGCCAGCAGCCCGGTCGGACATTTAACAGGTGAAGCTTTCTTT. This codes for CASSPVGHLTGEAFF.

CDR3 sequence: CASSPSDYGYTF. The CDR3 nucleotides are TGTGCCAGCTCACCTTCGGACTATGGCTACACCTTC. This chain joins TRBV18 and TRBJ1-2; D is unclear. The CDR3 consists of 12 residues. The germline V and J ends were trimmed by 3 bases and 3 bases, with 5 bases remaining between them. Germline V gene data show CDR1 as KGHSH and CDR2 as LQKENI.

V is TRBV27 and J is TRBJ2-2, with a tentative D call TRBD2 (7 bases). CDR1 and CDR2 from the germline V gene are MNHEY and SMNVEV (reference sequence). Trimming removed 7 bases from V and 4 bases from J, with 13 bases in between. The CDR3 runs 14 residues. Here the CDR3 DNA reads TGTGCCAGCACGGCGGGGGCCGGCACCGGGGAGCTGTTTTTT. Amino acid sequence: CASTAGAGTGELFF.

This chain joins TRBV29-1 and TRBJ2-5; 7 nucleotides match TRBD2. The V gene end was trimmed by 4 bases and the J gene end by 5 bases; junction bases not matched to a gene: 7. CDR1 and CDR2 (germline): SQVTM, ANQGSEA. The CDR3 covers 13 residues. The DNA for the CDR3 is TGCAGCGTTGTAAGGCTGCGGGGGGAGACCCAGTACTTC. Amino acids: CSVVRLRGETQYF. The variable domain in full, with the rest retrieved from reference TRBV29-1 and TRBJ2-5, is SAVISQKPSRDICQRGTSLTIQCQVDSQVTMMFWYRQQPGQSLTLIATANQGSEATYESGFVIDKFPISRPNLTFSTLTVSNMSPEDSSIYLCSVVRLRGETQYFGPGTRLLVL.

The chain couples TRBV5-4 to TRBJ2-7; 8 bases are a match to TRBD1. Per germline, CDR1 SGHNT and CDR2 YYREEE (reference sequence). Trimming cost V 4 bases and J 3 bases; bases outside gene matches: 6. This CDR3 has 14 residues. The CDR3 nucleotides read TGTGCCAGCAGCCGCCCGACAGGGGACTACGAGCAGTACTTC. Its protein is CASSRPTGDYEQYF.

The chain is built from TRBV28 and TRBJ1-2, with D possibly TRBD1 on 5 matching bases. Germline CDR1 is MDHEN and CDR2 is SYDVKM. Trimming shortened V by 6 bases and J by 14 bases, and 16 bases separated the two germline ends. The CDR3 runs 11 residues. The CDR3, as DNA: TGTGCCAGCAGAACCTTACTACAGGTGACCTTC. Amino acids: CASRTLLQVTF.

CDR3 coding DNA: TGTGCCAGCAGTCTACAGGGGTATGGGTACACTGAAGCTTTCTTT. As protein: CASSLQGYGYTEAFF. This rearrangement joins TRBV6-5 to TRBJ1-1; 7 bases are a match to TRBD1. Germline-derived CDR1 and CDR2 are MNHEY and SVGAGI. Unmatched junction bases numbered 9, after V lost 5 bases and J lost 3 bases. This CDR3 comprises 15 residues.

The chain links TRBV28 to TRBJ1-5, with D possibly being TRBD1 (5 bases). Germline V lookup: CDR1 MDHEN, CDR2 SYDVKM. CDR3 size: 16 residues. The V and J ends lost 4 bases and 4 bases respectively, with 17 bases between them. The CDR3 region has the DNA TGTGCCAGCAGTTCAGCAAAGGCAGGGCGGAATCAGCCCCAGCATTTT. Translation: CASSSAKAGRNQPQHF.

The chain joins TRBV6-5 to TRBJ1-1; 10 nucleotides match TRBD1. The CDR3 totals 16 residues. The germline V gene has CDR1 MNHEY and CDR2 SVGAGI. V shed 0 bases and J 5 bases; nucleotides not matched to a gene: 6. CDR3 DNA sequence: TGTGCCAGCAGTTACTCTTTGGGACAGGGGAATACTGAAGCTTTCTTT. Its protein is CASSYSLGQGNTEAFF.

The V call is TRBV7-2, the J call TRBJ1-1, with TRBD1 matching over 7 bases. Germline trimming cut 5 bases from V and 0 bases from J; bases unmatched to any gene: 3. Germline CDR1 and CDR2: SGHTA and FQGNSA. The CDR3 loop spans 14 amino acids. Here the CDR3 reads CASSQTGMNTEAFF. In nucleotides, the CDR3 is TGTGCCAGCAGCCAGACAGGGATGAACACTGAAGCTTTCTTT.

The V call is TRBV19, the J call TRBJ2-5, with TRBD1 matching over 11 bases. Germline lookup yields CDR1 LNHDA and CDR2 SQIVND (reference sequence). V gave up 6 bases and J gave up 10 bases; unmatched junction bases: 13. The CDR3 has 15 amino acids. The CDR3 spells CASRTRRDRGEVQYF. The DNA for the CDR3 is TGTGCCAGTAGAACACGCCGGGACAGGGGGGAGGTCCAGTACTTC.

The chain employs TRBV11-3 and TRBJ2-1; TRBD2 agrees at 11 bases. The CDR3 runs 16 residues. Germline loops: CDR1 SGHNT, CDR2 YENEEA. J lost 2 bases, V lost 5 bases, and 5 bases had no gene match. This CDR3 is CASSPTSGSPYNEQFF. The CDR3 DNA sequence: TGTGCCAGCAGCCCTACTAGCGGGAGCCCCTACAATGAGCAGTTCTTC.

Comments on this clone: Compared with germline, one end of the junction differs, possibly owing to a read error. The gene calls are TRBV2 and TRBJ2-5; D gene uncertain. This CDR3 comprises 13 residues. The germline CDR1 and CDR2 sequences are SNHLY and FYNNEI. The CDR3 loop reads CASSEARKETQYF. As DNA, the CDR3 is TGTGCCAGCAGCGAAGCGAGGAAAGAGACCCAGTACTTC.

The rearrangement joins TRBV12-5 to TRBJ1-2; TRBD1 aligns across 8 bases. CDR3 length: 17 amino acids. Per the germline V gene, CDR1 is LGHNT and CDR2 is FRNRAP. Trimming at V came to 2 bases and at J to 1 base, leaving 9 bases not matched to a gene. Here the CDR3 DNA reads TGTGCTAGTGGTTTGCCGCCAGGACAGGGTGGTAACTATGGCTACACCTTC. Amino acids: CASGLPPGQGGNYGYTF.

This CDR3 reads CASSTATSSETQYF. The CDR3 DNA is TGTGCCAGTAGTACGGCGACTAGTTCCGAGACCCAGTACTTC. The V call is TRBV19, the J call TRBJ2-5, with D perhaps TRBD2 (6 bases). The germline gives CDR1 LNHDA, CDR2 SQIVND (reference sequence). The CDR3 runs 14 residues. Trimming took 4 bases from V and 5 from J, leaving 14 bases between them.

The CDR3 DNA follows: TGTGCCAGCAGTTCACAGAACTATGGCTACACCTTC. The encoded protein is CASSSQNYGYTF. This chain connects TRBV2 to TRBJ1-2; D is unclear. This CDR3 has 12 amino acids. V was pared by 5 bases and J by 2 bases, with 6 bases between. CDR1 and CDR2 (germline): SNHLY, FYNNEI.

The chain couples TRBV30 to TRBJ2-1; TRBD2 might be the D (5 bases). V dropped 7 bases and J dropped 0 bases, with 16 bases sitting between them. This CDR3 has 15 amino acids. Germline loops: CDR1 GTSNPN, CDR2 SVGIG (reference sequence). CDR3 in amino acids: CASSVRGSSYNEQFF. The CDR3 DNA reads TGTGCCTCCTCGGTCCGAGGGAGCTCCTACAATGAGCAGTTCTTC.

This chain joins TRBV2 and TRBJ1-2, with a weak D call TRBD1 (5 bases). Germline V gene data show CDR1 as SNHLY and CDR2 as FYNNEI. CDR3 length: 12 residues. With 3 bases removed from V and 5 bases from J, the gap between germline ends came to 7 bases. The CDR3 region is CASSETVYGYTF. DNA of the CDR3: TGTGCCAGCAGTGAGACAGTTTATGGCTACACCTTC.